The entry that follows covers one T cell receptor beta chain sequence. This record comes from a study of OX40 agonist ivuxolimab in advanced cancers. Study-level background: From roughly 23 to 85 years was the age range, with a mean of around 60 years, and roughly 83% were male. It was permissible to have had prior anti-PD-1, anti-PD-L1 or anti-CTLA-4 therapy, and about 40% had some.

Trimming took 2 bases from V and 9 from J; bases not matched to a gene: 6. The CDR3 has 14 residues. Looked up from germline, CDR1 is SEHNR and CDR2 is FQNEAQ (reference sequence). This table comes from immunoSEQ multiplex PCR, and its TCRdb copy is limited to in-frame clones, with some not included. The sample lists roughly 60,000 clones, more than 70% occurring once. Here the sequenced sample was CD4+ or CD8+ T cells sorted from blood, taken in a trial of the OX40 agonist ivuxolimab. This chain links TRBV7-9 with TRBJ2-1; TRBD2 aligns across 8 bases. This receptor was identified in an adult with an advanced solid tumor such as melanoma, head and neck, liver or kidney cancer. The CDR3 DNA reads TGTGCCAGCAGCTTAAACGGGGGGGCCCTTGAGCAGTTCTTC. This codes for CASSLNGGALEQFF.